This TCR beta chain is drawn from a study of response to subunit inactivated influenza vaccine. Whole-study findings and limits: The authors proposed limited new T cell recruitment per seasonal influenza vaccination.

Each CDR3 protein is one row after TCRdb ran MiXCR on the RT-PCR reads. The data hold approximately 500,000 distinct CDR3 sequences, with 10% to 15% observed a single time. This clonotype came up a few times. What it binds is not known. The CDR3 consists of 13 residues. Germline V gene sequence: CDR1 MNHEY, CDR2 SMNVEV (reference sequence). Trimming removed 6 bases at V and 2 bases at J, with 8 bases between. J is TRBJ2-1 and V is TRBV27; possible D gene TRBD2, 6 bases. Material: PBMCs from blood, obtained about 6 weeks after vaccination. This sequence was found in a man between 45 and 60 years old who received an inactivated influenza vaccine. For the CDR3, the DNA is TGTGCCAGCAGGGGAGGTACCTACAATGAGCAGTTCTTC. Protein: CASRGGTYNEQFF.